This T cell receptor (beta chain) was captured in a study of regulatory T cells in long-lasting Graves disease. Study background: Persistence in Graves' disease required over 5 years of antithyroid drugs plus positive TSH receptor antibodies. General study points: Analyses excluded thyroid tissue, covering peripheral blood alone. The study found persistent patients shared more public clonotypes (roughly 2,800) than new patients (nearly 1,000).

Regarding time point: persistent/refractory GD, antithyroid drugs over 5 years with positive TRAb. Making the TCR library involved RNA that had been extracted from PBMCs. As collected, the peripheral blood samples measured 7.5 to 9 milliliters each and went into EDTA tubes. This clonotype was seen only a few times. What it binds is unknown. Arm-PCR of CDR3 regions and iRepertoire HTBI primers were the basis on which TCR beta libraries were built. TCRdb processed the multiplex PCR reads anew with MiXCR; each CDR3 protein has one entry. The repertoire holds fewer than 600,000 distinct CDR3 sequences, with approximately 22% as singletons. The sequence came from a female donor with Graves disease. The source was peripheral blood mononuclear cells (PBMCs), collected when the disease was refractory, from a patient treated with antithyroid drugs.

Written as DNA, the CDR3 is TGTGCCAGCAGTTCGTCGACTAGCGTGGTCACCGGGGAGCTGTTTTTT. It encodes CASSSSTSVVTGELFF. This chain uses TRBV28 with TRBJ2-2, with 8 nucleotides matching TRBD2. The germline gives CDR1 MDHEN, CDR2 SYDVKM. The ends lost 4 bases at V and 4 bases at J; junction bases unmatched: 8. The CDR3 runs to 16 residues.